The 22 T cell receptor beta chains presented below share a single source sample, sequenced in a study of blood T cell repertoires in COVID-19. This table comes from immunoSEQ multiplex PCR, and its TCRdb copy is limited to in-frame clones, with some not included. Of approximately 140,000 clones listed, roughly 80% are singletons. Sequencing was carried out using PBMCs or T cells enriched from blood (not recorded which). The receptors stem from a middle-aged man with acute COVID-19.

V is TRBV19 and J is TRBJ1-2; 7 positions match TRBD1. Germline CDR1 reads LNHDA; CDR2 reads SQIVND (reference sequence). This CDR3 contains 13 residues. The V and J ends lost 4 bases and 2 bases, in that order; junction bases with no gene match: 1. This CDR3 reads CASSTTGNYGYTF. CDR3 nucleotides: TGTGCCAGTAGTACGACAGGGAACTATGGCTACACCTTC.

V and J are TRBV15 and TRBJ2-2; 9 positions agree with TRBD2. This CDR3 contains 17 residues. Trimming at V came to 1 base and at J to 5 bases, leaving 8 bases not matched to a gene. Looked up from germline, CDR1 is LNHNV and CDR2 is YYDKDF (reference sequence). The CDR3 region is CATSRAFGLASTGELFF. The CDR3 DNA reads TGTGCCACCAGCAGAGCCTTTGGACTAGCGTCAACCGGGGAGCTGTTTTTT. Full variable domain (rest looked up from reference TRBV15 and TRBJ2-2): DAMVIQNPRYQVTQFGKPVTLSCSQTLNHNVMYWYQQKSSQAPKLLFHYYDKDFNNEADTPDNFQSRRPNTSFCFLDIRSPGLGDTAMYLCATSRAFGLASTGELFFGEGSRLTVL.

The genes are TRBV15 and TRBJ1-2; D is undetermined. The V and J ends lost 3 bases and 11 bases respectively, with 19 bases between them. The CDR3 extends over 14 amino acids. Germline CDR1 and CDR2: LNHNV and YYDKDF (reference sequence). This chain's CDR3 is CATSRVRGPSEYTF. The CDR3 region has the DNA TGTGCCACCAGCAGGGTCCGAGGGCCCTCCGAATACACCTTC.

V gene TRBV19 combines with J gene TRBJ1-2, with TRBD1 matching over 9 bases. The CDR3 loop spans 17 amino acids. Germline V gene data show CDR1 as LNHDA and CDR2 as SQIVND (reference sequence). Trimming took 5 bases from V and 2 from J; bases not matched to a gene: 12. The CDR3 sequence is CASSAQPQGARNYGYTF. DNA for the CDR3: TGTGCCAGTAGTGCCCAACCACAGGGGGCCAGAAACTATGGCTACACCTTC. Based on the CDR3 plus reference TRBV19 and TRBJ1-2, the full variable domain is DGGITQSPKYLFRKEGQNVTLSCEQNLNHDAMYWYRQDPGQGLRLIYYSQIVNDFQKGDIAEGYSVSREKKESFPLTVTSAQKNPTAFYLCASSAQPQGARNYGYTFGSGTRLTVV.

V is TRBV4-1 and J is TRBJ2-1; 10 nucleotides match TRBD2. V shed 0 bases, J shed 0 bases, and the junction held 8 bases outside the gene matches. This CDR3 contains 19 residues. Germline V gene data show CDR1 as MGHRA and CDR2 as YSYEKL. The CDR3 DNA follows: TGCGCCAGCAGCCAAGAGGGTAGCGGGAGGCTCCACTCCTACAATGAGCAGTTCTTC. Protein: CASSQEGSGRLHSYNEQFF.

The chain uses TRBV20-1 and TRBJ2-2; D is ambiguous. This CDR3 comprises 11 residues. The V end was cut by 5 bases, the J end by 6 bases, with 7 bases between. Germline V gene lookup returns CDR1 DFQATT and CDR2 SNEGSKA (reference sequence). CDR3 DNA sequence: TGCAGTGCTTTTCGTCCCGGGGAGCTGTTTTTT. It specifies CSAFRPGELFF.

The J gene is TRBJ2-5, the V gene TRBV19; TRBD1 is a possible D gene (5 bases). V was cut by 5 bases and J by 5 bases, with 18 bases left in between. CDR3 size: 15 residues. In germline, CDR1 is LNHDA, CDR2 SQIVND (reference sequence). CDR3 loop: CASSQDQGNGETQYF. The CDR3 region has the DNA TGTGCCAGTAGTCAAGACCAGGGTAATGGGGAGACCCAGTACTTC.

The CDR3 nucleotides are TGTGCCAGTAGCCCTTCAACTTCGACAGGGGGAGGTTATGGCTACACCTTC. Translating gives CASSPSTSTGGGYGYTF. The chain couples TRBV19 to TRBJ1-2, with 9 bases fitting TRBD1. J lost 5 bases, V lost 6 bases, and 16 bases had no gene match. CDR1 is LNHDA, CDR2 SQIVND, per germline (reference sequence). The CDR3 extends over 17 amino acids.

This clone was counted a few times. Here the CDR3 DNA reads TGTGCCAGCAGCTTCCAGGGGGGCGTCTATGGCTACACCTTC. It codes for CASSFQGGVYGYTF. The chain couples TRBV7-2 to TRBJ1-2, with 7 bases matching TRBD1. From germline, CDR1 is SGHTA and CDR2 FQGNSA. V was clipped by 3 bases and J by 4 bases; unmatched bases: 5. This CDR3 has 14 residues. The full variable domain, its missing parts supplied by reference TRBV7-2 and TRBJ1-2, is GAGVSQSPSNKVTEKGKDVELRCDPISGHTALYWYRQSLGQGLEFLIYFQGNSAPDKSGLPSDRFSAERTGGSVSTLTIQRTQQEDSAVYLCASSFQGGVYGYTFGSGTRLTVV.

This clone showed up just a few times. This chain joins TRBV6-2 or TRBV6-3 and TRBJ1-2; 11 positions match TRBD1. This CDR3 comprises 16 residues. Germline loops: CDR1 MNHEY, CDR2 SVGEGT. With 6 bases clipped from V and 4 bases from J, the junction kept 10 bases outside the gene matches. This CDR3 is CASRYLGQGATYGYTF. CDR3 coding DNA: TGTGCCAGCAGGTACCTTGGACAGGGGGCGACCTATGGCTACACCTTC.

The CDR3 spells CASSNRAYGYTF. The CDR3 DNA sequence: TGTGCCAGCAGTAACAGGGCCTATGGCTACACCTTC. The chain links TRBV7-3 to TRBJ1-2, with D possibly TRBD1 on 6 matching bases. This CDR3 is 12 amino acids long. The germline V gene encodes CDR1 SGHTA and CDR2 FQGTGA. V was cut by 6 bases and J by 4 bases, with 9 bases left in between. The full variable domain, rest sourced from reference TRBV7-3 and TRBJ1-2, is GAGVSQTPSNKVTEKGKYVELRCDPISGHTALYWYRQSLGQGPEFLIYFQGTGAADDSGLPNDRFFAVRPEGSVSTLKIQRTERGDSAVYLCASSNRAYGYTFGSGTRLTVV.

The chain couples TRBV9 to TRBJ1-1; TRBD1 might be the D (6 bases). Germline V gene lookup returns CDR1 SGDLS and CDR2 YYNGEE. V gave up 3 bases and J gave up 5 bases, with 11 bases separating them. The CDR3 has 13 amino acids. The CDR3 spells CASSGGGPTEAFF. DNA of the CDR3: TGTGCCAGCAGCGGCGGGGGGCCAACTGAAGCTTTCTTT.

The rearrangement links TRBV9 to TRBJ1-1; D possibly corresponds to TRBD1 (5 bases). This CDR3 is 15 amino acids long. Trimming left V 0 bases short and J 5 bases short, with 14 bases between. CDR1 is SGDLS, CDR2 YYNGEE, per germline. CDR3 protein: CASSVGNHRGTEAFF. The CDR3 DNA follows: TGTGCCAGCAGCGTAGGAAACCACCGGGGGACTGAAGCTTTCTTT.

CDR3 protein: CASSLARDRVADTQYF. DNA of the CDR3: TGCGCCAGCAGCTTGGCCAGGGACAGGGTCGCAGATACGCAGTATTTT. V is TRBV5-1 and J is TRBJ2-3; 9 bases fit TRBD1. This CDR3 is built from 16 residues. From germline, CDR1 is SGHRS and CDR2 YFSETQ. The V and J ends lost 0 bases and 4 bases, in that order; junction bases with no gene match: 6.

The genes are TRBV30 and TRBJ1-3, with D tentatively TRBD1 (6 bases). The V gene lost 0 bases and the J gene lost 7 bases, with 10 bases spanning the gap. Germline lookup yields CDR1 GTSNPN and CDR2 SVGIG (reference sequence). This CDR3 has 13 amino acids. Here the CDR3 DNA reads TGTGCCTGGAGTGTAGCCCAGGGGAACACCATATATTTT. The encoded protein is CAWSVAQGNTIYF. Using reference TRBV30 and TRBJ1-3 for the parts outside the CDR3, the full variable domain is SQTIHQWPATLVQPVGSPLSLECTVEGTSNPNLYWYRQAAGRGLQLLFYSVGIGQISSEVPQNLSASRPQDRQFILSSKKLLLSDSGFYLCAWSVAQGNTIYFGEGSWLTVV.

This clone is a singleton in its sample. The chain employs TRBV7-9 and TRBJ2-1, with TRBD1 identical over 8 bases. The V segment lost 5 bases and the J segment 4 bases; nucleotides outside the gene matches: 10. Germline V gives CDR1 SEHNR, CDR2 FQNEAQ (reference sequence). The CDR3 extends over 16 amino acids. The CDR3, as DNA: TGTGCCAGCAGCCCCTGGACAGGGAATGCATACAATGAGCAGTTCTTC. Amino acid sequence: CASSPWTGNAYNEQFF.

The V gene is TRBV4-2, the J gene TRBJ2-7, with D tentatively TRBD2 (7 bases). Between the trimmed V and J ends, which lost 4 bases and 0 bases, there was a span of 19 bases. CDR1 LGHNA and CDR2 YNFKEQ come from the germline V gene. The CDR3 contains 17 residues. DNA of the CDR3: TGTGCCAGCAGCCTACAGGGCCTGGGAGGGAGCTCCTACGAGCAGTACTTC. It yields the protein CASSLQGLGGSSYEQYF.

The chain carries TRBV11-2 and TRBJ1-6; possibly TRBD1 for D (5 bases). The V end was cut by 2 bases, the J end by 9 bases, with 14 bases between. There are 15 residues in the CDR3. Germline CDR1 SGHAT, CDR2 FQNNGV. CDR3 in DNA: TGTGCCAGCAGCTTAAATTGGGGGGGAAGTTCACCCCTCCACTTT. As protein: CASSLNWGGSSPLHF.

In its sample, this clone was seen once. CDR3 protein: CASSAGRSGKVDEQFF. The CDR3 nucleotides read TGCGCCAGCAGTGCGGGCCGGAGCGGGAAGGTAGATGAGCAGTTCTTC. The rearrangement links TRBV10-1 to TRBJ2-1; 7 bases are shared with TRBD2. The germline V gene encodes CDR1 WNHNN and CDR2 SYGVQD (reference sequence). The length of the CDR3 is 16 residues. With 4 bases clipped from V and 8 bases from J, the junction kept 14 bases outside the gene matches.

Remarks on this clone: This sample also contains other DNA sequences that code for the same CDR3. V is TRBV5-1 and J is TRBJ2-3; TRBD1 matches 8 bases. Germline V gene sequence: CDR1 SGHRS, CDR2 YFSETQ. J lost 0 bases, V lost 0 bases, and 0 bases had no gene match. CDR3 length equals 15 residues. The CDR3 region has the DNA TGCGCCAGCAGCTTGGGACAGGGGAGCACAGATACGCAGTATTTT. This encodes CASSLGQGSTDTQYF.

This rearrangement joins TRBV27 to TRBJ1-2, with a weak D call TRBD1 (5 bases). Germline V gives CDR1 MNHEY, CDR2 SMNVEV (reference sequence). V lost 4 bases to trimming and J lost 8 bases, with 14 bases between them. The CDR3 spans 13 residues. DNA for the CDR3: TGTGCCAGCAGTTGGAAAAGGGGCTGGGGCTACACCTTC. This sequence encodes CASSWKRGWGYTF.

This clone was counted a single time. The chain combines TRBV19 with TRBJ1-2; possible D gene TRBD1, 6 bases. Germline CDR1 is LNHDA and CDR2 is SQIVND (reference sequence). The CDR3 covers 14 residues. Trimming pared 5 bases from V and 4 bases from J, leaving 14 bases between. CDR3 sequence reads: CASSLPGEGYGYTF. The DNA for the CDR3 is TGTGCCAGTAGTTTGCCAGGGGAGGGCTATGGCTACACCTTC.